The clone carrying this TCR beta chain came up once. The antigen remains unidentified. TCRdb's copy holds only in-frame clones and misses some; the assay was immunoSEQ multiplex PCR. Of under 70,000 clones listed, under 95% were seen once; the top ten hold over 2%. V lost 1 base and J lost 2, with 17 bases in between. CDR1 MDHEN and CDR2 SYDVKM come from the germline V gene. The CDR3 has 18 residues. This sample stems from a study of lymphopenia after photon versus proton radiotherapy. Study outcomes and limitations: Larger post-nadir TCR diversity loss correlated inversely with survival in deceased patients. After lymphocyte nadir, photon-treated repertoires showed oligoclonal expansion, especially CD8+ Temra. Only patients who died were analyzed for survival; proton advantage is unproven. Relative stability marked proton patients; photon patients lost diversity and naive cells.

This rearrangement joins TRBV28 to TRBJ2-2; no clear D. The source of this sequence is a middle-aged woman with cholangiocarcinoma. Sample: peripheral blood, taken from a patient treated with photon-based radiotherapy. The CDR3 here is CASSLLVGWAVNTGELFF. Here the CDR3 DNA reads TGTGCCAGCAGTTTATTGGTGGGATGGGCAGTTAACACCGGGGAGCTGTTTTTT.